These 21 T cell receptor beta chains share one sample of origin, sequenced in a study of shared clonotypes between healthy human individuals. Positive CCR7 selection of CD45RO-negative cells yielded the naive CD8 cells, and terminally differentiated effector memory CD45RA+ cells were excluded. Generated by immunoSEQ multiplex PCR, the TCRdb table keeps only in-frame clones and is missing some. The profile shows approximately 2,000,000 clones, over 85% of them singletons. The sequencing sample was made of naive CD8+ T cells from PBMCs. These TCRs come from a man aged 18 to 29 in good health. Some clones in this sample may be carry-over from other donors' samples.

This clone came up once. The J gene is TRBJ1-1, the V gene TRBV28; D may be TRBD1 (5 bases). V gave up 5 bases and J gave up 8 bases, with 12 bases separating them. Germline lookup yields CDR1 MDHEN and CDR2 SYDVKM. The CDR3 loop spans 12 amino acids. The CDR3 loop is CASSTGPLEAFF. CDR3 DNA: TGTGCCAGCAGTACGGGACCTCTGGAAGCTTTCTTT. Together with reference TRBV28 and TRBJ1-1, the CDR3 gives the full variable domain: DVKVTQSSRYLVKRTGEKVFLECVQDMDHENMFWYRQDPGLGLRLIYFSYDVKMKEKGDIPEGYSVSREKKERFSLILESASTNQTSMYLCASSTGPLEAFFGQGTRLTVV.

The chain joins TRBV19 to TRBJ2-1; D tentatively reads TRBD1 or TRBD2 (5 bases each). The CDR3 has 14 amino acids. CDR1 and CDR2 from the germline V gene are LNHDA and SQIVND (reference sequence). Between the trimmed V and J ends, which lost 8 bases and 8 bases, there was a span of 19 bases. The CDR3 sequence: CASGTGREVHEQFF. The CDR3 nucleotides read TGTGCCAGTGGCACGGGACGGGAAGTACATGAGCAGTTCTTC.

The chain links TRBV5-8 to TRBJ1-1; D may be TRBD1 (5 bases). The germline CDR1 and CDR2 sequences are SGHTS and YDEGEE. Trimming cost V 4 bases and J 1 base, with 17 bases left between them. The CDR3 runs to 16 residues. In DNA, the CDR3 is TGTGCCAGCAGCCCTTCCTCGTGGGGGAGGAACACTGAAGCTTTCTTT. Amino acid sequence: CASSPSSWGRNTEAFF.

Notes on this clone: The same CDR3 arises from other DNA sequences in this sample as well. J is TRBJ1-1 and V is TRBV6-5; perhaps TRBD1 as D (5 bases). CDR3 length: 12 residues. The V end lost 0 bases, the J end lost 8 bases, and 7 bases lay between the germline ends. CDR1 MNHEY and CDR2 SVGAGI come from the germline V gene. CDR3: CASSYSGAEAFF. The CDR3 DNA is TGTGCCAGCAGTTACTCCGGGGCGGAAGCTTTCTTT.

This clone has only one observation. V gene TRBV19 combines with J gene TRBJ2-7; 8 bases agree with TRBD2. J gave up 0 bases and V 8 bases, and 3 bases lay outside the gene matches. This CDR3 has 13 amino acids. Germline CDR1 and CDR2: LNHDA and SQIVND (reference sequence). The CDR3 nucleotides are TGTGCCAGTGTAGCGGGGAACTCCTACGAGCAGTACTTC. This codes for CASVAGNSYEQYF.

Comment on this clone: Other nucleotide sequences in the sample specify the same CDR3. The V gene is TRBV4-2, the J gene TRBJ2-3; D call uncertain. Germline-derived CDR1 and CDR2 are LGHNA and YNFKEQ. V was pared by 0 bases and J by 0 bases, with 7 bases between. The CDR3 sequence is 15 residues long. The CDR3 loop reads CASSQDLGSTDTQYF. The DNA of the CDR3 is TGTGCCAGCAGCCAAGATCTCGGGAGCACAGATACGCAGTATTTT.

J is TRBJ1-4 and V is TRBV7-9; D gene uncertain. V dropped 1 base and J dropped 7 bases, with 10 bases sitting between them. Germline CDR1 reads SEHNR; CDR2 reads FQNEAQ (reference sequence). This CDR3 is 14 amino acids long. The CDR3: CASSLGTSIEKLFF. CDR3 nucleotide sequence: TGTGCCAGCAGCTTAGGTACTAGTATTGAAAAACTGTTTTTT. Drawing the rest from reference TRBV7-9 and TRBJ1-4, the complete variable domain is DTGVSQNPRHKITKRGQNVTFRCDPISEHNRLYWYRQTLGQGPEFLTYFQNEAQLEKSRLLSDRFSAERPKGSFSTLEIQRTEQGDSAMYLCASSLGTSIEKLFFGSGTQLSVL.

This clone was seen only once. In nucleotides, the CDR3 is TGCGCCAGCAGCCAAGTAGCAGGGATAGCCAAAAACATTCAGTACTTC. Translating it yields CASSQVAGIAKNIQYF. This chain connects TRBV4-1 to TRBJ2-4; D is perhaps TRBD1 (5 bases). The CDR3 has 16 amino acids. CDR1 and CDR2 from the germline V gene are MGHRA and YSYEKL. V was cut by 1 base and J by 0 bases, with 10 bases left in between.

The chain employs TRBV6-1 and TRBJ2-1; D gene uncertain. Germline lookup yields CDR1 MNHNS and CDR2 SASEGT. The CDR3 runs to 13 residues. V was trimmed by 5 bases and J by 7 bases, leaving 12 bases between them. As DNA, the CDR3 is TGTGCCAGCAGTTCACTTATGGAAAATGAGCAGTTCTTC. Translated, it gives CASSSLMENEQFF.

This chain links TRBV6-5 with TRBJ1-5, with 7 bases aligning to TRBD1. Looked up from germline, CDR1 is MNHEY and CDR2 is SVGAGI. This CDR3 is 14 amino acids long. The V and J ends lost 5 bases and 7 bases, in that order; junction bases with no gene match: 8. The CDR3, as DNA: TGTGCCAGCAGTCTCAGACAGGGAGGACAGCCCCAGCATTTT. Its translation is CASSLRQGGQPQHF.

This clone has only a few counts. The same CDR3 also results from other DNA sequences found in this sample. The CDR3 coding sequence is TGTGCCAGCAGTCCCGGGACTAGCGGGGGTAATGAGCAGTTCTTC. It codes for CASSPGTSGGNEQFF. This chain links TRBV27 with TRBJ2-1; TRBD2 aligns across 14 bases. The germline V gene encodes CDR1 MNHEY and CDR2 SMNVEV (reference sequence). V lost 5 bases, J lost 7 bases, and 4 bases stayed unmatched. There are 15 residues in the CDR3.

V is TRBV6-5 and J is TRBJ1-1, with 8 bases lining up with TRBD1. Germline-derived CDR1 and CDR2 are MNHEY and SVGAGI. The CDR3 has 14 residues. V lost 2 bases and J lost 7; bases outside the gene matches: 6. In DNA, the CDR3 is TGTGCCAGCAGTTACGAGGACAGGGCGAGTGAAGCTTTCTTT. It encodes CASSYEDRASEAFF.

Only one count was recorded for this clone. Within the sample, other DNA sequences also encode this same CDR3. The chain combines TRBV29-1 with TRBJ2-2; D possibly corresponds to TRBD1 (6 bases). The CDR3 loop spans 13 amino acids. The V and J ends lost 7 bases and 3 bases respectively, with 12 bases between them. CDR1 SQVTM and CDR2 ANQGSEA come from the germline V gene. The CDR3 nucleotides are TGCAGCGCATTGGACAGAGACACCGGGGAGCTGTTTTTT. Translating it yields CSALDRDTGELFF.

As DNA, the CDR3 is TGTGCCAGCAGCCAAGATAGTCGTGGGGGGCAGTTCTTC. Translation: CASSQDSRGGQFF. The chain employs TRBV14 and TRBJ2-1; D may be TRBD1 or TRBD2 (5 bases each). V lost 0 bases and J 12 bases, leaving 12 bases between the germline ends. The CDR3 is made up of 13 amino acids. CDR1 SGHDN and CDR2 FVKESK come from the germline V gene.

The chain combines TRBV4-1 with TRBJ2-5; 7 bases agree with TRBD2. CDR1 and CDR2 (germline): MGHRA, YSYEKL. This CDR3 is built from 16 residues. After removal of 0 bases from V and 2 bases from J, the junction contained 6 bases not matched to a gene. The CDR3 is CASSQDGEGKQETQYF. In DNA, the CDR3 is TGCGCCAGCAGCCAAGATGGGGAGGGGAAGCAAGAGACCCAGTACTTC.

This chain joins TRBV27 and TRBJ2-1; weak D call: TRBD1 (6 bases). CDR1 and CDR2 from the germline V gene are MNHEY and SMNVEV (reference sequence). With 6 bases removed from V and 10 bases from J, the gap between germline ends came to 19 bases. The CDR3 is made up of 14 amino acids. CDR3 DNA: TGTGCCAGCAGCGATCGCGCCGGGACACCCGAGCAGTTCTTC. This codes for CASSDRAGTPEQFF.

CDR3 in DNA: TGCGCCAGCAGCCATGGCCTAGCTGGCACAGATACGCAGTATTTT. This sequence encodes CASSHGLAGTDTQYF. The chain joins TRBV4-3 to TRBJ2-3; D may be TRBD2 (5 bases). Germline assignment: CDR1 LGHNA and CDR2 YSLEER. V lost 3 bases, J lost 1 base, and 11 bases lay in between. The CDR3 totals 15 residues.

This chain uses TRBV9 with TRBJ2-5; D not certain. The CDR3 consists of 14 residues. Per the germline V gene, CDR1 is SGDLS and CDR2 is YYNGEE. V dropped 3 bases and J dropped 5 bases, with 14 bases sitting between them. The CDR3, as DNA: TGTGCCAGCAGCGGTGGTGGTATTTGGGAGACCCAGTACTTC. Its protein is CASSGGGIWETQYF.

V and J are TRBV4-3 and TRBJ2-1, with 12 bases identical to TRBD2. The CDR3 extends over 18 amino acids. Germline trimming cut 2 bases from V and 5 bases from J; bases unmatched to any gene: 10. Germline V gene sequence: CDR1 LGHNA, CDR2 YSLEER. The CDR3: CASSQKGTSGPRHNEQFF. DNA for the CDR3: TGCGCCAGCAGCCAAAAGGGGACTAGCGGGCCTCGACACAATGAGCAGTTCTTC.

The chain has TRBV5-6 and TRBJ2-1; 7 bases agree with TRBD1. V was clipped by 4 bases and J by 6 bases; unmatched bases: 13. The CDR3 has 16 amino acids. The germline gives CDR1 SGHDT, CDR2 YYEEEE. CDR3 in amino acids: CASSHGRQGWVNEQFF. CDR3 bases: TGTGCCAGCAGCCATGGCCGACAGGGCTGGGTCAATGAGCAGTTCTTC. The whole variable domain, remainder taken from reference TRBV5-6 and TRBJ2-1, is DAGVTQSPTHLIKTRGQQVTLRCSPKSGHDTVSWYQQALGQGPQFIFQYYEEEERQRGNFPDRFSGHQFPNYSSELNVNALLLGDSALYLCASSHGRQGWVNEQFFGPGTRLTVL.

The genes are TRBV19 and TRBJ1-2; tentatively, D is TRBD1 (6 bases). The CDR3 totals 14 residues. Between the trimmed V and J ends, which lost 5 bases and 0 bases, there was a span of 10 bases. Germline V gene sequence: CDR1 LNHDA, CDR2 SQIVND (reference sequence). The CDR3 DNA reads as TGTGCCAGTAGTCCGGACAGCTCTAACTATGGCTACACCTTC. This codes for CASSPDSSNYGYTF.